This TCR beta chain emerged from a study of T cells after yellow fever vaccination (dated by TCRdb to 2018 to 2020). Regarding the research as a whole: The SMART-Seq v4 Ultra Low Input RNA kit was used to prepare libraries from fractions with low cell numbers. Bulk PBMC replicates and cell subsets were isolated from blood drawn at multiple timepoints before and after both primary and secondary immunization. Two healthy male donors made up the cohort, one aged 18 to 29 years and the other aged 30 to 40 years. To follow T-cell clones before and after both primary and booster YFV17D yellow fever vaccination, bulk TCR alpha and beta repertoires underwent longitudinal sequencing. Overall results and qualifications from the work: A small share of clonotypes was detected in both CD4 and CD8 compartments, with the overlap likely arising from convergent recombination. The secondary T-cell response was found to be weaker but faster than the primary response, with a peak reached on day 5 rather than on day 15. Only a couple of donors were included in the study, so the extent to which the findings can be generalized is limited. Because abundant contaminating clonotypes from the bulk population could be contained in FACS-sorted repertoires, computational filtering was required. Most clones expanded after primary vaccination (approximately 95% of CD4 and roughly 90% of CD8) were re-detected after the booster, suggesting that broad memory maintenance occurred.

V drops 5 bases and J drops 5 bases, leaving 10 bases in between. CDR1 is given as MNHNY and CDR2 as SVGAGI, both from the germline V gene (reference sequence). The CDR3 numbers 12 residues from cysteine through valine. Only CDR3 DNA is held: 36 bases, read in frame from base 1. The sample's treatment or condition, from its label and the paper: live attenuated yellow fever vaccine strain. At each blood-draw timepoint, two biological replicates of bulk PBMCs were obtained. PBMCs were isolated from peripheral blood using a standard Ficoll-Paque protocol. TriZol was used to extract RNA from bulk PBMCs, CD4 and CD8 fractions, and dextramer-positive and dextramer-negative fractions. These reads were obtained on an Illumina NovaSeq 6000. Synthesis of TCR cDNA relied on 5'RACE template switching, a step that introduced a universal primer site along with unique molecular identifiers. cDNA synthesis was primed from both the TCR alpha and TCR beta constant segments. Library amplification used two PCR steps, and the second PCR step added sample barcodes and sequencing adapters. Sequencing of libraries was done on Illumina HiSeq 2500 (2x100 bp) or NovaSeq (2x150 bp). Under the source paper's analysis protocol: Demultiplexing of reads and collapsing into UMI consensus sequences were performed with MIGEC, and V(D)J alignment was carried out with MiXCR. Using edgeR on replicate PBMC samples, clonotypes were called vaccine-responding if FDR was below 0.01 and the log2 fold change was above 5 up to day 15. Bulk clonotypes were assigned CD4 or CD8 identity according to which sequenced CD4 or CD8 repertoire held them at higher abundance. TCRdb took the public reads, trimmed them with fastp at Q25, ran MiXCR for clone calling and kept in-frame beta chains. Each record represents a unique CDR3 protein, reported with the most common genes and DNA among its rows. It is TCRdb's table, rather than the study itself, that gives the V and J calls and clone size. The sample has approximately 250,000 distinct CDR3 sequences on record, approximately 3.6% of them singletons. The biggest ten clones account for 15% to 20% of the sample.

This clonotype has a count of ten or more. Its cognate antigen has yet to be identified. Base qualities are not at hand, and no much larger clone is one base apart. The chain links TRBV6-6 with TRBJ2-7; the D gene is perhaps TRBD2, from 5 matching bases. Sequenced here: PBMCs, sampled 15 days after the yellow fever booster vaccination. This TCR came from a man in his late teens or twenties who received the YFV17D yellow fever vaccine. The CDR3 is CASSPGVDEQYV. DNA sequence: TGTGCCAGCAGTCCCGGGGTGGACGAGCAGTACGTC.